The present TCR beta chain was sequenced within a study of T cells expressing NK-cell markers. The CDR3 sequence is 15 residues long. CDR1 and CDR2 from the germline V gene are MNHNS and SASEGT. For each CDR3 protein, TCRdb gives one entry from its re-call of the 5' RACE reads, without DNA. The table lists approximately 460,000 distinct CDR3 sequences. Input material: blood T cells: a sorted CD56 or NKG2C T cell subset, CD4+ or CD8+ T cells, or bulk PBMC T cells (not recorded which). The origin of this receptor is a woman between 18 and 69 years old in good health. The chain recombines TRBV6-1 with TRBJ2-7; TCRdb indicates TRBD2, and absent DNA this call remains unverified. CDR3 residues: CATRLSGPSSYEQYF.